The TCR beta chain described here comes from a study of response to subunit inactivated influenza vaccine. TCRdb itself ran the RT-PCR reads through MiXCR, one entry per CDR3 protein. The table has 530,000 or so distinct CDR3 sequences, 14% seen once. CDR3 length equals 10 residues. Per germline, CDR1 LNHDA and CDR2 SQIVND (reference sequence). Trimming removed 3 bases from V and 7 bases from J, with 4 bases in between. This clonotype was obtained from a man in his forties or fifties who received an inactivated influenza vaccine. Sample: PBMCs from blood, taken 11 to 12 days after vaccination. V usage is TRBV19 and J usage is TRBJ2-7; D is unresolved. The CDR3: CASSMGEQYF. The CDR3 region has the DNA TGTGCCAGTAGTATGGGGGAGCAGTACTTC.